A single sample is the source of the 19 T cell receptor beta chains below, sequenced in a study of T cells in Graves' hyperthyroidism and ophthalmopathy. It was RNA transcripts that yielded the amplified TCR beta CDR3 regions. First-round RT-PCR with HTBI primers amplified the TCR CDR3 region. TCRdb processed the multiplex PCR reads anew with MiXCR; each CDR3 protein has one entry. The sample consists of roughly 750,000 distinct CDR3 sequences, roughly 15% of them appearing once. The sequenced sample consisted of blood. These receptors were collected from a man younger than 35 with Graves' hyperthyroidism.

The CDR3 loop reads CASSYQPLAGAGELFF. CDR3 nucleotide sequence: TGTGCCAGCAGTTACCAGCCTTTAGCGGGGGCCGGGGAGCTGTTTTTT. The genes are TRBV6-1 and TRBJ2-2; 9 bases are a match to TRBD2. The CDR3 has 16 amino acids. V lost 5 bases to trimming and J lost 6 bases; unmatched junction nucleotides: 10. Germline V lookup: CDR1 MNHNS, CDR2 SASEGT.

At least ten counts were recorded for this clonotype. The chain couples TRBV12-3 or TRBV12-4 to TRBJ2-3, with 14 bases lining up with TRBD2. The CDR3 extends over 16 amino acids. V dropped 8 bases and J dropped 5; count of bases not matched to a gene: 9. The CDR3 sequence: CASSGTSGRMGDTQYF. The CDR3 region has the DNA TGTGCCAGCTCCGGGACTAGCGGGAGAATGGGAGATACGCAGTATTTT.

This clonotype was recorded at least ten times. The V call is TRBV5-1, the J call TRBJ2-1, with D possibly TRBD1 on 5 matching bases. The CDR3 contains 13 residues. CDR1 and CDR2 from the germline V gene are SGHRS and YFSETQ. The V end lost 7 bases, the J end lost 5 bases, and 13 bases lay between the germline ends. CDR3 bases: TGCGCCAGCCGAATGGACATGAACAATGAGCAGTTCTTC. As protein: CASRMDMNNEQFF.

This clonotype appeared many times. This chain links TRBV27 with TRBJ2-1, with 11 positions matching TRBD2. The ends lost 4 bases at V and 8 bases at J; junction bases unmatched: 4. This CDR3 has 14 residues. Germline V gene sequence: CDR1 MNHEY, CDR2 SMNVEV (reference sequence). CDR3 nucleotide sequence: TGTGCCAGCAGTTCTAGCGGGAGGACCCATGAGCAGTTCTTC. Translated, it gives CASSSSGRTHEQFF.

This clonotype was counted between two and nine times. The V gene is TRBV20-1, the J gene TRBJ2-3; D might be TRBD2 (6 bases). Trimming pared 7 bases from V and 2 bases from J, leaving 19 bases between. The CDR3 contains 15 residues. The germline CDR1 and CDR2 sequences are DFQATT and SNEGSKA (reference sequence). CDR3 coding DNA: TGCAGTGTCCTAGGACTAAAGAGGGACACAGATACGCAGTATTTT. The encoded protein is CSVLGLKRDTDTQYF.

J is TRBJ2-1 and V is TRBV7-9; 7 positions agree with TRBD1. This CDR3 is built from 15 residues. Germline-derived CDR1 and CDR2 are SEHNR and FQNEAQ (reference sequence). Unmatched junction bases numbered 14, after V lost 5 bases and J lost 10 bases. The CDR3 DNA reads TGTGCCAGCAGCATAACCTACCTCAGGGGGTCGGAGCAGTTCTTC. Amino acids: CASSITYLRGSEQFF.

The table lists this clonotype with many counts. This chain connects TRBV12-3 or TRBV12-4 to TRBJ1-1; D unclear. The V end lost 6 bases, the J end lost 2 bases, and 13 bases lay between the germline ends. This CDR3 has 14 residues. CDR3 coding DNA: TGTGCCAGCAGCCCGAAAAAAGTTAACACTGAAGCTTTCTTT. Translating gives CASSPKKVNTEAFF.

J is TRBJ2-2 and V is TRBV4-1; D perhaps matches TRBD1 (6 bases). CDR3 size: 16 residues. Germline values: CDR1 MGHRA, CDR2 YSYEKL. Trimming cost V 4 bases and J 0 bases, with 12 bases left between them. The CDR3 bases are TGCGCCAGCAGCCTACAGGGTGTCCCGAACACCGGGGAGCTGTTTTTT. The encoded protein is CASSLQGVPNTGELFF.

This clonotype was seen a handful of times. The chain recombines TRBV7-3 with TRBJ2-5, with D maybe TRBD1 (6 bases). The V gene's germline CDR1 is SGHTA and CDR2 FQGTGA. The V end lost 5 bases, the J end lost 2 bases, and 12 bases lay between the germline ends. CDR3 length: 14 amino acids. The CDR3 loop reads CASSAGAAQETQYF. Written as DNA, the CDR3 is TGTGCCAGCAGCGCAGGGGCGGCTCAAGAGACCCAGTACTTC.

The table lists this clonotype with a few counts. The chain is built from TRBV20-1 and TRBJ2-1; either TRBD1 or TRBD2 may supply D (6 bases each). There are 15 residues in the CDR3. V shed 4 bases and J shed 2 bases, with 15 bases lying between them. Per germline, CDR1 DFQATT and CDR2 SNEGSKA (reference sequence). For the CDR3, the DNA is TGCAGTGCTACACCCGGGGGCCCAGCCTACAATGAGCAGTTCTTC. Protein sequence: CSATPGGPAYNEQFF.

V usage is TRBV5-1 and J usage is TRBJ1-5; D may be TRBD1 (5 bases). Looked up from germline, CDR1 is SGHRS and CDR2 is YFSETQ. This CDR3 has 15 residues. Trimming took 4 bases from V and 4 from J, leaving 15 bases between them. CDR3 sequence (DNA): TGCGCCAGCAGCCAAGACCGGGGCCTAAATCAGCCCCAGCATTTT. Protein sequence: CASSQDRGLNQPQHF.

The V gene is TRBV7-9, the J gene TRBJ2-7; no clear D. The CDR3 is 11 amino acids. V was pared by 5 bases and J by 6 bases, with 8 bases between. From germline, CDR1 is SEHNR and CDR2 FQNEAQ (reference sequence). The DNA of the CDR3 is TGTGCCAGCAGCCCGTTAGGCGAGCAGTACTTC. This translates into CASSPLGEQYF.

This clonotype was counted between two and nine times. The genes are TRBV20-1 and TRBJ1-5, with D possibly matching TRBD1 (6 bases). Per the germline V gene, CDR1 is DFQATT and CDR2 is SNEGSKA (reference sequence). V dropped 2 bases and J dropped 7 bases, with 21 bases sitting between them. The CDR3 is 16 residues long. Written as DNA, the CDR3 is TGCAGTGCTAGACGGGCAGGGGTAAGAATCAAACAGCCCCAGCATTTT. It is translated as CSARRAGVRIKQPQHF.

This clonotype was recorded at least ten times. The J gene is TRBJ2-3, the V gene TRBV12-3 or TRBV12-4; the D gene is possibly TRBD1 (5 bases). V was pared by 3 bases and J by 3 bases, with 10 bases between. The CDR3 is made up of 14 amino acids. The CDR3 loop is CASSFKGPTDTQYF. The CDR3 coding sequence is TGTGCCAGCAGTTTTAAGGGGCCGACAGATACGCAGTATTTT.

This clonotype was counted many times. This rearrangement joins TRBV11-2 to TRBJ2-5, with D possibly TRBD2 on 5 matching bases. The CDR3 runs 16 residues. The V and J ends lost 1 base and 0 bases respectively, with 12 bases between them. Germline assignment: CDR1 SGHAT and CDR2 FQNNGV. The CDR3 nucleotides read TGTGCCAGCAGCTTAGGAGAGAGGGTGAACCAAGAGACCCAGTACTTC. Its protein is CASSLGERVNQETQYF.

The rearrangement uses TRBV6-2 or TRBV6-3 and TRBJ2-7; D unresolved. The germline V gene encodes CDR1 MNHEY and CDR2 SVGEGT. The CDR3 totals 14 residues. V was clipped by 1 base and J by 3 bases, with 10 bases between them. For the CDR3, the DNA is TGTGCCAGCAGTTACTATGGTACGGGCTACGAGCAGTACTTC. Translating gives CASSYYGTGYEQYF.

This clonotype has a count of ten or more. This rearrangement joins TRBV11-1 to TRBJ2-1; the match to TRBD2 covers 12 bases. The CDR3 sequence is 16 residues long. Germline loops: CDR1 SGHAT, CDR2 FQDESV (reference sequence). Losses at the gene ends were 3 bases for V and 4 bases for J; bases not matched to a gene: 4. CDR3: CASSLETSGGYNEQFF. The CDR3 DNA reads TGTGCCAGCAGCTTGGAGACTAGCGGGGGTTACAATGAGCAGTTCTTC.

The rearrangement links TRBV9 to TRBJ2-7; either TRBD1 or TRBD2 may fit D (5 bases each). The V and J ends lost 3 bases and 0 bases respectively, with 13 bases between them. This CDR3 spans 15 amino acids. Germline CDR1 and CDR2: SGDLS and YYNGEE. The CDR3 loop reads CASSAAGASSYEQYF. The CDR3 nucleotides are TGTGCCAGCAGCGCGGCCGGGGCCAGCTCCTACGAGCAGTACTTC. The complete variable domain, with remaining parts taken from reference TRBV9 and TRBJ2-7, reads DSGVTQTPKHLITATGQRVTLRCSPRSGDLSVYWYQQSLDQGLQFLIQYYNGEERAKGNILERFSAQQFPDLHSELNLSSLELGDSALYFCASSAAGASSYEQYFGPGTRLTVT.

This clonotype was picked up a small number of times. The V and J genes are TRBV20-1 and TRBJ2-1, with 14 bases that match TRBD2. V dropped 5 bases and J dropped 3; count of bases not matched to a gene: 9. CDR3 length: 17 amino acids. Per the germline V gene, CDR1 is DFQATT and CDR2 is SNEGSKA (reference sequence). The CDR3 loop reads CSAPAGTSGRLYNEQFF. The CDR3 DNA reads TGCAGTGCTCCGGCCGGGACTAGCGGGAGACTCTACAATGAGCAGTTCTTC.